Below are 10 T cell receptor beta chains sequenced from a single sample in a study of identical twins (dated by TCRdb to about 2016). Receptor libraries were prepared by 5' RACE. Sequencing was carried out with an Illumina HiSeq 2000. TCRdb reprocessed the public reads (quality trimming at Q25 with fastp, clone calling with MiXCR) and kept in-frame beta chains. CDR3 protein duplicates are merged, each entry listing the most common genes and DNA. The sample table lists approximately 670,000 distinct CDR3 sequences, over 5% of them with a count of one. Around 2% of the sample belongs to the ten largest clones. Sequencing was performed on naive T cells sorted from blood. The cell subset or site label corresponds to: cells isolated with a human naive T-cell isolation kit. These receptor sequences come from a man aged 18 to 29 in good health.

Only a few counts were recorded for this clonotype. The rearrangement uses TRBV19 and TRBJ2-5; the D call may be TRBD1 or TRBD2 (5 bases each). In germline, CDR1 is LNHDA, CDR2 SQIVND (reference sequence). CDR3 length: 14 residues. V shed 8 bases and J shed 1 base, with 14 bases lying between them. The CDR3 region is CASGDRDGQETQYF. The CDR3, as DNA: TGTGCCAGTGGGGACCGGGACGGCCAAGAGACCCAGTACTTC.

This clonotype was detected only a few times. The chain uses TRBV10-3 and TRBJ1-1, with TRBD1 matching 8 bases. Germline V gene data show CDR1 as ENHRY and CDR2 as SYGVKD. The CDR3 extends over 11 amino acids. Losses at the gene ends were 6 bases for V and 11 bases for J; bases not matched to a gene: 5. This CDR3 reads CAIRGTGRAFF. In DNA, the CDR3 is TGTGCCATCAGGGGGACAGGTCGCGCTTTCTTT.

This clonotype was counted between two and nine times. The CDR3 loop reads CSAARASSRQFF. Written as DNA, the CDR3 is TGCAGTGCTGCCCGGGCCTCCAGTAGGCAGTTCTTC. The rearrangement links TRBV20-1 to TRBJ2-1; no clear D gene. Trimming cost V 5 bases and J 12 bases, with 17 bases left between them. There are 12 residues in the CDR3. Germline CDR1 is DFQATT and CDR2 is SNEGSKA (reference sequence).

This clonotype has only a few counts. The gene calls are TRBV30 and TRBJ2-7; D unclear. The CDR3 spans 13 residues. CDR1 is GTSNPN and CDR2 is SVGIG in the germline V gene (reference sequence). V was shortened by 1 base and J by 4 bases, with 11 bases between the two germline ends. Here the CDR3 reads CAWSEAGIYEQYF. The CDR3 DNA reads as TGTGCCTGGAGTGAGGCTGGGATTTACGAGCAGTACTTC. The whole variable domain, filled in from reference TRBV30 and TRBJ2-7, reads SQTIHQWPATLVQPVGSPLSLECTVEGTSNPNLYWYRQAAGRGLQLLFYSVGIGQISSEVPQNLSASRPQDRQFILSSKKLLLSDSGFYLCAWSEAGIYEQYFGPGTRLTVT.

This chain uses TRBV6-2 or TRBV6-3 with TRBJ2-4; either TRBD1 or TRBD2 may supply D (5 bases each). Looked up from germline, CDR1 is MNHEY and CDR2 is SVGEGT. The V and J ends lost 2 bases and 0 bases respectively, with 11 bases between them. The CDR3 sequence is 16 residues long. In DNA form, the CDR3 reads TGTGCCAGCAGTTACGAGAGGGACGAAGCCAAAAACATTCAGTACTTC. It specifies CASSYERDEAKNIQYF.

This clonotype was observed a few times. The chain recombines TRBV7-3 with TRBJ2-5, with TRBD1 identical over 9 bases. Germline V CDR1 and CDR2: SGHTA, FQGTGA. CDR3 length equals 14 residues. Unmatched junction bases numbered 6, after V lost 5 bases and J lost 5 bases. CDR3 DNA: TGTGCCAGCAGCAGCACACAGGGGGCTGAGACCCAGTACTTC. The encoded protein is CASSSTQGAETQYF. Full variable domain (remainder filled in from reference TRBV7-3 and TRBJ2-5): GAGVSQTPSNKVTEKGKYVELRCDPISGHTALYWYRQSLGQGPEFLIYFQGTGAADDSGLPNDRFFAVRPEGSVSTLKIQRTERGDSAVYLCASSSTQGAETQYFGPGTRLLVL.

This clonotype occurred a few times. This chain connects TRBV15 to TRBJ2-6, with 8 bases fitting TRBD1. The germline gives CDR1 LNHNV, CDR2 YYDKDF (reference sequence). The CDR3 is 15 amino acids. J lost 2 bases, V lost 6 bases, and 3 bases had no gene match. The CDR3 DNA reads as TGTGCCACCAGGCAACAGGGGGCTGGGGCCAACGTCCTGACTTTC. Its translation: CATRQQGAGANVLTF.

This clonotype was seen ten or more times. The chain employs TRBV5-6 and TRBJ1-4; D not resolved. Trimming removed 4 bases from V and 7 bases from J, with 11 bases in between. Germline CDR1 is SGHDT and CDR2 is YYEEEE. CDR3 length: 13 amino acids. The CDR3 nucleotides read TGTGCCAGCAGCCCAGTGGGTACTGAAAAACTGTTTTTT. Protein: CASSPVGTEKLFF.

This clonotype has a count of ten or more. This chain joins TRBV7-2 and TRBJ2-6; D remains unclear. The CDR3 covers 15 residues. Germline V gene sequence: CDR1 SGHTA, CDR2 FQGNSA. With 1 base removed from V and 1 base from J, the gap between germline ends came to 5 bases. The CDR3 nucleotides read TGTGCCAGCAGCTTAGGATTTTCTGGGGCCAACGTCCTGACTTTC. Encoded protein: CASSLGFSGANVLTF.

This clonotype was detected a few times. This sequence joins TRBV7-3 and TRBJ2-2, with D tentatively TRBD1 (5 bases). This CDR3 contains 13 residues. V lost 2 bases, J lost 8 bases, and 9 bases lay in between. Germline CDR1 SGHTA, CDR2 FQGTGA. The CDR3 is CASSLSGKGELFF. The CDR3 nucleotides are TGTGCCAGCAGCTTATCAGGGAAAGGGGAGCTGTTTTTT. Looking up the rest from reference TRBV7-3 and TRBJ2-2 gives the full variable domain: GAGVSQTPSNKVTEKGKYVELRCDPISGHTALYWYRQSLGQGPEFLIYFQGTGAADDSGLPNDRFFAVRPEGSVSTLKIQRTERGDSAVYLCASSLSGKGELFFGEGSRLTVL.